A selection of T cell receptor beta chains follows, all from one sample in a study of T cell responses to AZD1222 COVID-19 vaccine. Profiled with immunoSEQ multiplex PCR; TCRdb holds only in-frame clones, not every one. This sample yields 200,000 to 250,000 clones, of which around 94% are seen a single time; around 1.5% belongs to the top ten. Sequencing used peripheral blood, obtained 28 days after the second dose of the MenACWY control vaccine. The receptors were gathered from an adult who received the MenACWY meningococcal vaccine as a control. CDR3s leave out the opening cysteine and the closing phenylalanine or tryptophan. Each record gives: CDR3 length, clone size, V gene, J gene, CDR3 protein. Only part of the rows carry a size: once, few, many, or a class if the clone is expanded.

>11|-|TRBV4-2|TRBJ2-7
ASSQERAREVY
>14|-|TRBV27|TRBJ1-3
ASSPLTDGSGNTIY
>11|-|TRBV9|TRBJ1-2
ASSVSGTYGYT
>13|-|TRBV9|TRBJ2-3
ASSVAVYSTDTQY
>14|-|TRBV5-4|TRBJ1-1
ASSKDRAPMNTEAF
>11|-|TRBV5-8|TRBJ1-3
ASSFLGANTIY
>11|-|TRBV19|TRBJ2-5
ASSMTQQETQY
>13|-|TRBV28|TRBJ1-6
ASSDTGGRGSPLH
>13|-|TRBV19|TRBJ1-4
ASSTRTGLNEKLF
>12|-|TRBV9|TRBJ2-1
ASSVDPQNNEQF
>12|-|TRBV2|TRBJ2-1
ASIEWKGYNEQF
>14|-|TRBV2|TRBJ1-2
ASSETQGIQPPGYT
>11|-|TRBV28|TRBJ1-2
ASSSNPFYGYT
>16|-|TRBV7-9|TRBJ2-3
ASSLGSSVRIYTDTQY
>14|-|TRBV5-4|TRBJ2-3
ASSPGAGGSTDTQY
>12|once|TRBV24-1|TRBJ2-7
ATSDHGMHGPQY
>13|-|TRBV18|TRBJ1-5
ASSPGTGNHEPQH
>14|once|TRBV18|TRBJ2-2
ASSPRQDLNTGELF
>11|-|TRBV28|TRBJ1-3
ASSPPPGNTIY
>11|once|TRBV5-5|TRBJ2-3
ASSSLGADTQY
>16|-|TRBV4-1|TRBJ2-2
ASSLVPPNRAYTGELF
>12|-|TRBV27|TRBJ2-6
ASSHGQGANVLT
>13|-|TRBV6-5|TRBJ2-5
ASRGLAGGQETQY
>13|-|TRBV11-3|TRBJ2-1
ASSSGGASWNEQF
>11|-|TRBV28|TRBJ2-7
ASRGRARYEQY
>14|-|TRBV6-1|TRBJ2-7
ASSEIGQGSSYEQY
>10|-|TRBV9|TRBJ2-3
ASSVGLDTQY
>12|-|TRBV7-9|TRBJ1-2
ASSLGDRGDGYT
>11|-|TRBV18|TRBJ1-1
ASSPPSVTEAF
>13|-|TRBV7-9|TRBJ2-2
ASSLSGTLRGELF
>15|-|TRBV19|TRBJ2-5
ASSIEGIAGGPETQY
>10|-|TRBV7-9|TRBJ2-1
ASSLTGNEQF
>12|once|TRBV4-3|TRBJ1-2
ASSQDNSNYGYT
>13|few|TRBV2|TRBJ2-7
ASATPGQGRHEQY
>13|-|TRBV28|TRBJ1-5
ASSPPGQLNQPQH
>12|-|TRBV6-1|TRBJ2-7
ASSEAGRTYEQY
>14|-|TRBV30|TRBJ2-7
AWSTSRTRPLGEQY
>15|once|TRBV27|TRBJ2-1
ASSLSWTSGRYNEQF
>12|-|TRBV29-1|TRBJ2-1
SARDRGVRDEQF
>13|-|TRBV7-9|TRBJ1-4
ASSLGVVTNEKLF
>14|few|TRBV19|TRBJ2-3
ASNLRGAMGTDTQY
>12|-|TRBV9|TRBJ2-5
ASSAEGFRETQY
>13|-|TRBV28|TRBJ1-5
ASSRLGNSNQPQH
>13|once|TRBV27|TRBJ2-1
ASSSIQGAYNEQF
>9|once|TRBV20-1|TRBJ1-1
SARTETEAF
>11|-|TRBV12-3/TRBV12-4|TRBJ1-2
ASILDREGGYT
>11|-|TRBV19|TRBJ2-7
ASRQGSSYEQY
>13|-|TRBV6-1|TRBJ1-2
ASSEETGGGYGYT
>13|-|TRBV12-2|TRBJ1-5
ASRRGQGAGQPQH
>13|-|TRBV24-1|TRBJ2-5
ATSDTTGGPETQY
>13|-|TRBV5-5|TRBJ1-1
ASSLSGAEGAEAF
>13|-|TRBV5-6|TRBJ1-1
ASSSPGSPNTEAF
>12|-|TRBV5-1|TRBJ2-7
ASSWDRGLYEQY
>14|-|TRBV27|TRBJ2-1
ASSLYTTWGANEQF
>13|-|TRBV7-9|TRBJ2-1
ASSLGLAEYNEQF